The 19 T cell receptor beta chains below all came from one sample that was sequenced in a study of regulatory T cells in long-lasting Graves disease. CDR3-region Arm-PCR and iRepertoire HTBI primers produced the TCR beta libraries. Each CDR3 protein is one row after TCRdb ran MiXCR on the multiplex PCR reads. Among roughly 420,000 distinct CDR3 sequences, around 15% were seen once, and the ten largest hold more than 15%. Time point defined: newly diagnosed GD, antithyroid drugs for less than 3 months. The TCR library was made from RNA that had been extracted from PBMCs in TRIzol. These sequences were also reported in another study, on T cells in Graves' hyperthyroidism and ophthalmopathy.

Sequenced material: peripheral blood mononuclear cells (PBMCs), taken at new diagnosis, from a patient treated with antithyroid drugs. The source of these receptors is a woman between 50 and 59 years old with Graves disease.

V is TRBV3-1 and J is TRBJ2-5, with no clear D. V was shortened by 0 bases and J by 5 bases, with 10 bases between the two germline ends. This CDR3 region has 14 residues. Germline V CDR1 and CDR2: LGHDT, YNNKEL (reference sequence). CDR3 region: CASSQEAVLETQYF. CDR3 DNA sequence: TGTGCCAGCAGCCAAGAGGCCGTGTTGGAGACCCAGTACTTC.

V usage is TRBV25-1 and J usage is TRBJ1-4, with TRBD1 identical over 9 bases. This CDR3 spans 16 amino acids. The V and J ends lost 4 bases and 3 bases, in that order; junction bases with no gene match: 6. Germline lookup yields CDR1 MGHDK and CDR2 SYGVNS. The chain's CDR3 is CASSAYWTGANEKLFF. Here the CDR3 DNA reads TGTGCCAGCAGTGCCTACTGGACAGGGGCTAATGAAAAACTGTTTTTT.

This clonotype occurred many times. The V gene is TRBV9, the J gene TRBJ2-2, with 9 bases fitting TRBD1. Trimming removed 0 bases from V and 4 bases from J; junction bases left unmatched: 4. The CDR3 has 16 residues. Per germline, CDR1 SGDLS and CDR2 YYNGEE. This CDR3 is CASSVGGTGPTGELFF. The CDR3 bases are TGTGCCAGCAGCGTAGGTGGGACAGGGCCCACCGGGGAGCTGTTTTTT.

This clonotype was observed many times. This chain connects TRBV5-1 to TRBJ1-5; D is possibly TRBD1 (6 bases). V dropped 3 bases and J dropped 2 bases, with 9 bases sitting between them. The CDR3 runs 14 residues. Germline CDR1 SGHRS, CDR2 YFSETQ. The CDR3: CASSSGAGNQPQHF. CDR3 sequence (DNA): TGCGCCAGCAGCTCAGGGGCAGGCAATCAGCCCCAGCATTTT. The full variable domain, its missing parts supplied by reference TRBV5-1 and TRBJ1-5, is KAGVTQTPRYLIKTRGQQVTLSCSPISGHRSVSWYQQTPGQGLQFLFEYFSETQRNKGNFPGRFSGRQFSNSRSEMNVSTLELGDSALYLCASSSGAGNQPQHFGDGTRLSIL.

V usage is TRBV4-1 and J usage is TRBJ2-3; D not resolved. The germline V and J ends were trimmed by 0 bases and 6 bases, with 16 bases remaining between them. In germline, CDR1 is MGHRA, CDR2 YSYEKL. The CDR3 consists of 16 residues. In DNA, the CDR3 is TGCGCCAGCAGCCAAGATTCCCTTAGCCCCGGGGATACGCAGTATTTT. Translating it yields CASSQDSLSPGDTQYF.

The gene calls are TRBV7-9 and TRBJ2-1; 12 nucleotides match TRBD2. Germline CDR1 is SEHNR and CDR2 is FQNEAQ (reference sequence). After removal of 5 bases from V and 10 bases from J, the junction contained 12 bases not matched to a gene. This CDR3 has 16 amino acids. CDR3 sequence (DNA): TGTGCCAGCAGCCGCCGACTAGCGGGAGAAGTTGGGGAGCAGTTCTTC. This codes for CASSRRLAGEVGEQFF.

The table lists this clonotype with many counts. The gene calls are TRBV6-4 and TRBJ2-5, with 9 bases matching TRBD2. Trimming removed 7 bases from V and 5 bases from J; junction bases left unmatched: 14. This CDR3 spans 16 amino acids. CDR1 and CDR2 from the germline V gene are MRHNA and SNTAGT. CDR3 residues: CASTMGTSPKSETQYF. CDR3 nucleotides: TGTGCCAGCACTATGGGGACTAGCCCTAAGAGTGAGACCCAGTACTTC.

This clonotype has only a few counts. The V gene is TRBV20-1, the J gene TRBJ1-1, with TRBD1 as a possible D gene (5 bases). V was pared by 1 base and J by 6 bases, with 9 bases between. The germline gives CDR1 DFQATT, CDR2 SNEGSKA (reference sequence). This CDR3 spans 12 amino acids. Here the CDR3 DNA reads TGCAGTGCTAGAGGGGGACGGCCTGAAGCTTTCTTT. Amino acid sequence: CSARGGRPEAFF.

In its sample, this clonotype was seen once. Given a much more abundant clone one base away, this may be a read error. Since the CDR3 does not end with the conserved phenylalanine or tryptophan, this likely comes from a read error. The CDR3 spells CASSPLTGSYEQYI. The CDR3 nucleotides are TGTGCCAGCAGCCCTCTGACAGGATCCTACGAGCAGTACATC. The rearrangement joins TRBV3-1 to TRBJ2-7, with a tentative D call TRBD1 (6 bases). V lost 4 bases, J lost 1 base, and 11 bases lay in between. The germline V gene encodes CDR1 LGHDT and CDR2 YNNKEL (reference sequence). The CDR3 spans 14 residues.

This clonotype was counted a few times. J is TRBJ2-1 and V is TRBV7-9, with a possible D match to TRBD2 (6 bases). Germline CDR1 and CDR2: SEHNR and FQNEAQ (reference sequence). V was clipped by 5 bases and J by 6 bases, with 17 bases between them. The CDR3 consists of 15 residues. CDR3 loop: CASSPPGTRVNEQFF. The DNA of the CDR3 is TGTGCCAGCAGCCCGCCCGGGACTCGCGTCAATGAGCAGTTCTTC.

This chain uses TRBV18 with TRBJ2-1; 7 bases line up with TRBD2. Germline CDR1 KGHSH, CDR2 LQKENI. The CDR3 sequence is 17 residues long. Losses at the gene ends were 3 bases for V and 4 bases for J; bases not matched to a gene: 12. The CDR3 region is CASSPDHGSSGYNEQFF. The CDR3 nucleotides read TGTGCCAGCTCACCTGACCACGGCTCTAGCGGATACAATGAGCAGTTCTTC.

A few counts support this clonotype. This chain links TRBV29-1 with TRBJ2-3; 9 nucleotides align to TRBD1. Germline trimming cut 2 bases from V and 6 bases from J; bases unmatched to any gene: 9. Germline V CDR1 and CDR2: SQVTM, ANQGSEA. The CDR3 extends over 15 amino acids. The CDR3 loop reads CSVESGTGSPDTQYF. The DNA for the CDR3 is TGCAGCGTTGAATCCGGGACAGGGTCCCCTGATACGCAGTATTTT.

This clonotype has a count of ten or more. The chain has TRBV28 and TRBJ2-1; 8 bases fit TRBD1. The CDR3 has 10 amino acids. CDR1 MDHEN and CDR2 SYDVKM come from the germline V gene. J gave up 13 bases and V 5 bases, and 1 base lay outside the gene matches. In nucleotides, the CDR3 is TGTGCCAGCAGTGGGACAGGCCAGTTCTTC. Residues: CASSGTGQFF.

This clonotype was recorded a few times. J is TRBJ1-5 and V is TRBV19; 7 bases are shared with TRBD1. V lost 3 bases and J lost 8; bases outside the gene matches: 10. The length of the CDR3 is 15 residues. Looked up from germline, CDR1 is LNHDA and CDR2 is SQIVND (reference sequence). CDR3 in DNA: TGTGCCAGTAGTATCTTTGAACAGGGGCTGAAGCCCCAGCATTTT. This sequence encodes CASSIFEQGLKPQHF.

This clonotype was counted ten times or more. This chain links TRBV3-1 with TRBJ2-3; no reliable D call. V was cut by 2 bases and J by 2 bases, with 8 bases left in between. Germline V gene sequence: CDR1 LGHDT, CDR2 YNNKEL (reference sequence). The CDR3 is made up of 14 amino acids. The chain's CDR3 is CASSQPPDTDTQYF. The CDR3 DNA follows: TGTGCCAGCAGCCAACCCCCCGACACAGATACGCAGTATTTT.

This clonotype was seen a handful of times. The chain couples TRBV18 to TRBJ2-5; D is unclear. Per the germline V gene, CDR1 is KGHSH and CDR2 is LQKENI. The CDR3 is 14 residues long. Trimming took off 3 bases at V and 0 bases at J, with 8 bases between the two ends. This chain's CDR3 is CASSPGFNQETQYF. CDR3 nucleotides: TGTGCCAGCTCACCCGGCTTTAACCAAGAGACCCAGTACTTC. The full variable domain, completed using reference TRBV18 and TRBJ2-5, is NAGVMQNPRHLVRRRGQEARLRCSPMKGHSHVYWYRQLPEEGLKFMVYLQKENIIDESGMPKERFSAEFPKEGPSILRIQQVVRGDSAAYFCASSPGFNQETQYFGPGTRLLVL.

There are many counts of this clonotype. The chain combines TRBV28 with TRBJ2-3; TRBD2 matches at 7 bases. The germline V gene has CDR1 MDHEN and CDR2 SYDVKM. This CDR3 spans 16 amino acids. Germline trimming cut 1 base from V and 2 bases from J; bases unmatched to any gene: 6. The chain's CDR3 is CASSLSASGSTDTQYF. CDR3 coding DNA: TGTGCCAGCAGTTTATCGGCTAGCGGCTCCACAGATACGCAGTATTTT.

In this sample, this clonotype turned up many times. The CDR3 coding sequence is TGTGCCAGCAGTTCCCTAGCGGTAGGCACAGATACGCAGTATTTT. This sequence encodes CASSSLAVGTDTQYF. This chain uses TRBV12-3 or TRBV12-4 with TRBJ2-3; 7 bases match TRBD2. The CDR3 sequence is 15 residues long. Losses at the gene ends were 4 bases for V and 1 base for J; bases not matched to a gene: 5.

CDR3 loop: CAWTLAGFYEQYF. The CDR3, as DNA: TGTGCCTGGACGCTAGCGGGATTCTACGAGCAGTACTTC. This rearrangement joins TRBV30 to TRBJ2-7, with TRBD2 matching over 9 bases. In germline, CDR1 is GTSNPN, CDR2 SVGIG (reference sequence). With V trimmed by 4 bases and J by 3 bases, 4 bases remained unmatched. The CDR3 has 13 residues.